The T cell receptor beta chain under discussion was sequenced for a study of memory CD4+ T cells and cytomegalovirus serostatus. Study-wide context: Healthy Belgian adult donors included several CMV-positive and about two dozen CMV-negative people. Study observations and caveats: Each of roughly 65 CMV-associated TCRbeta sequences occurred in one to five individuals.

CDR3 length equals 15 residues. The V segment lost 4 bases and the J segment 6 bases; nucleotides outside the gene matches: 12. Germline CDR1 is SGHRS and CDR2 is YFSETQ. The sort gate was single viable CD3+CD4+CD8-CD45RO+ cells for memory CD4+ T cells. Serum IgG to CMV pp150, pp28, p38 and p52 defined serostatus. As concerns this clone: Its antigen is unidentified.

The protocol was immunoSEQ multiplex PCR, while the TCRdb copy is restricted to in-frame clones and leaves out a portion. The sample carries about 92,000 clones, 75% to 85% recorded once. The sample taken for sequencing was memory CD4+ T cells from blood. This receptor was taken from an adult in good health and CMV-seropositive. This chain joins TRBV5-1 and TRBJ2-7; TRBD1 matches 8 bases. The CDR3 spells CASSPSATGAAEQYF. CDR3 nucleotides: TGCGCCAGCAGCCCTTCCGCGACAGGGGCGGCCGAGCAGTACTTC.